Given below is one T cell receptor beta chain in context. This sample is part of a study of cytomegalovirus exposure and HLA in healthy donors. For the study at large: The 110 million or so unique TCR beta sequences, from roughly 170 million T cells, were found by an earlier analysis.

PCR used 60 Vbeta primers and 13 Jbeta primers. Profiling relied on immunoSEQ multiplex PCR, and the TCRdb table lists in-frame clones only, not all of them. This sample has about 140,000 clones, with roughly three quarters found just once. Unmatched junction bases numbered 5, after V lost 1 base and J lost 5 bases. Germline CDR1 SGHNT, CDR2 YYREEE (reference sequence). This CDR3 spans 15 amino acids. This clonotype was sampled from a woman younger than 45 in good health and CMV-seronegative. The J gene is TRBJ2-5, the V gene TRBV5-4, with 10 bases that match TRBD2. Sequencing was performed on PBMCs. The CDR3 loop reads CASSLFSGGQETQYF. The DNA for the CDR3 is TGTGCCAGCAGCTTGTTTAGCGGGGGGCAGGAGACCCAGTACTTC.